The next 15 T cell receptor beta chains were all read from a single sample in a study of blood T cell repertoires in COVID-19. Generated by immunoSEQ multiplex PCR, the TCRdb table keeps only in-frame clones and is missing some. The sample consists of more than 250,000 clones, approximately 83% of them appearing once. Sequenced: peripheral blood. The receptors derive from a woman in her 30s who had recovered from COVID-19.

With respect to this clone: One junction end does not reproduce the germline sequence, and a read error may be involved. V and J are TRBV2 and TRBJ2-4; D remains ambiguous. Per germline, CDR1 SNHLY and CDR2 FYNNEI. This CDR3 region has 11 residues. This CDR3 reads CASRVDYTVWF. In DNA form, the CDR3 reads TGTGCCAGCAGGGTTGATTACACCGTTTGGTTC. The full variable domain, its missing parts supplied by reference TRBV2 and TRBJ2-4, is EPEVTQTPSHQVTQMGQEVILRCVPISNHLYFYWYRQILGQKVEFLVSFYNNEISEKSEIFDDQFSVERPDGSNFTLKIRSTKLEDSAMYFCASRVDYTVWFGAGTRLSVL.

The rearrangement joins TRBV5-6 to TRBJ1-5, with no clear D. Trimming removed 4 bases at V and 2 bases at J, with 13 bases between. Germline V gives CDR1 SGHDT, CDR2 YYEEEE. CDR3 size: 15 residues. The CDR3 DNA follows: TGTGCCAGCAGCCGGGATGAGTCGGGCAATCAGCCCCAGCATTTT. This translates into CASSRDESGNQPQHF.

The chain combines TRBV6-2 or TRBV6-3 with TRBJ2-1, with 7 bases matching TRBD2. The CDR3 totals 13 residues. The J segment lost 14 bases and the V segment lost 1 base, leaving 8 bases of the junction unmatched. Germline CDR1 MNHEY, CDR2 SVGEGT. Here the CDR3 DNA reads TGTGCCAGCAGTTACTGGAAAAGCGGGAATGAGTTCTTC. This codes for CASSYWKSGNEFF.

The chain recombines TRBV11-3 with TRBJ2-2, with D possibly TRBD2 on 6 matching bases. CDR1 and CDR2 (germline): SGHNT, YENEEA. The CDR3 has 13 amino acids. Trimming stripped 4 bases from V and 7 bases from J, with 10 bases between. This CDR3 reads CASSSMGGGELFF. CDR3 nucleotide sequence: TGTGCCAGCAGCTCAATGGGGGGCGGGGAGCTGTTTTTT.

The genes are TRBV12-3 or TRBV12-4 and TRBJ2-5, with 8 bases aligning to TRBD1. V shed 6 bases and J 7 bases; nucleotides not matched to a gene: 7. This CDR3 spans 13 amino acids. The CDR3 nucleotides are TGTGCCAGCAGGGGGACAGGTGGAGGGACCCAGTACTTC. Translating it yields CASRGTGGGTQYF.

The J gene is TRBJ2-1, the V gene TRBV5-4; perhaps TRBD1 as D (6 bases). V gave up 4 bases and J gave up 1 base, with 15 bases separating them. Germline CDR1 reads SGHNT; CDR2 reads YYREEE (reference sequence). CDR3 length: 16 amino acids. The CDR3 DNA is TGTGCCAGCAGCGGCTCGACAAGGGGGTCCTACAATGAGCAGTTCTTC. Its translation is CASSGSTRGSYNEQFF.

The chain couples TRBV7-2 to TRBJ2-5; tentative D call: TRBD1 (6 bases). Between the trimmed V and J ends, which lost 0 bases and 5 bases, there was a span of 13 bases. The CDR3 contains 15 residues. CDR1 and CDR2 from the germline V gene are SGHTA and FQGNSA. CDR3 protein: CASSLASTQGETQYF. In DNA form, the CDR3 reads TGTGCCAGCAGCTTAGCCTCCACCCAGGGGGAGACCCAGTACTTC.

This clone was seen more than once but under ten times. V gene TRBV27 combines with J gene TRBJ2-7; the D gene is possibly TRBD1 (6 bases). There are 12 residues in the CDR3. Per germline, CDR1 MNHEY and CDR2 SMNVEV (reference sequence). Trimming stripped 6 bases from V and 6 bases from J, with 12 bases between. The CDR3 DNA sequence: TGTGCCAGCAGGGGAACAGGGTTCGAGCAGTACTTC. Its translation is CASRGTGFEQYF.

The chain uses TRBV27 and TRBJ2-7, with 7 bases fitting TRBD1. This CDR3 contains 14 residues. The V segment lost 6 bases and the J segment 2 bases; nucleotides outside the gene matches: 7. Germline V gene sequence: CDR1 MNHEY, CDR2 SMNVEV (reference sequence). CDR3 in amino acids: CASSRDSLTYEQYF. CDR3 DNA: TGTGCCAGCAGCCGGGACAGCCTTACCTACGAGCAGTACTTC.

In its sample, this clone was seen once. This chain uses TRBV7-3 with TRBJ2-1; the match to TRBD2 covers 8 bases. CDR1 is SGHTA and CDR2 is FQGTGA in the germline V gene. This CDR3 region has 17 residues. J gave up 1 base and V 3 bases, and 8 bases lay outside the gene matches. CDR3 sequence: CASSFSQTSASYNEQFF. The CDR3 bases are TGTGCCAGCAGCTTTTCTCAGACTAGCGCTTCCTACAATGAGCAGTTCTTC. Looking up the rest from reference TRBV7-3 and TRBJ2-1 gives the full variable domain: GAGVSQTPSNKVTEKGKYVELRCDPISGHTALYWYRQSLGQGPEFLIYFQGTGAADDSGLPNDRFFAVRPEGSVSTLKIQRTERGDSAVYLCASSFSQTSASYNEQFFGPGTRLTVL.

The gene calls are TRBV7-9 and TRBJ2-7, with 9 bases matching TRBD1. CDR3 size: 16 residues. The germline V gene encodes CDR1 SEHNR and CDR2 FQNEAQ (reference sequence). Trimming cost V 5 bases and J 1 base; bases outside gene matches: 9. In DNA, the CDR3 is TGTGCCAGCAGCCGCCAGGGGACAGGGAGTTCCTACGAGCAGTACTTC. It yields the protein CASSRQGTGSSYEQYF. Supplemented by reference TRBV7-9 and TRBJ2-7, the full variable domain reads DTGVSQNPRHKITKRGQNVTFRCDPISEHNRLYWYRQTLGQGPEFLTYFQNEAQLEKSRLLSDRFSAERPKGSFSTLEIQRTEQGDSAMYLCASSRQGTGSSYEQYFGPGTRLTVT.

The table lists this clone with a few counts. This rearrangement joins TRBV7-2 to TRBJ2-1; TRBD1 matches at 8 bases. The CDR3 totals 14 residues. Germline V gives CDR1 SGHTA, CDR2 FQGNSA. Trimming cost V 6 bases and J 5 bases; bases outside gene matches: 6. CDR3 in DNA: TGTGCCAGCAGTAGTCAACAGGGGGACAATGAGCAGTTCTTC. Protein: CASSSQQGDNEQFF.

The sample holds one count of this clone. The chain carries TRBV24-1 and TRBJ1-5, with D hard to call. The V gene lost 6 bases and the J gene lost 5 bases, with 10 bases spanning the gap. CDR3 length: 13 amino acids. Germline CDR1 is KGHDR and CDR2 is SFDVKD. The CDR3 DNA follows: TGTGCCACCAGTTTGGGCGTGGATCAGCCCCAGCATTTT. Encoded protein: CATSLGVDQPQHF.

The chain combines TRBV19 with TRBJ2-7; possible D gene TRBD2, 6 bases. V was pared by 5 bases and J by 0 bases, with 11 bases between. The CDR3 totals 14 residues. Germline assignment: CDR1 LNHDA and CDR2 SQIVND (reference sequence). CDR3 DNA sequence: TGTGCCAGTAGTCCCGGGGGTAGCTCCTACGAGCAGTACTTC. Its translation: CASSPGGSSYEQYF.

The chain uses TRBV11-2 and TRBJ1-5, with 8 bases that match TRBD1. V was clipped by 1 base and J by 7 bases; unmatched bases: 6. Germline V gives CDR1 SGHAT, CDR2 FQNNGV. The CDR3 contains 15 residues. CDR3 protein: CASSLARGRGQPQHF. The DNA for the CDR3 is TGTGCCAGCAGCTTAGCCAGGGGGCGAGGGCAGCCCCAGCATTTT.